The 24 T cell receptor beta chains given below trace back to one sample, sequenced in a study of patients and donors after allogeneic stem cell transplantation. Via MiXCR, TCRdb re-called the RT-PCR reads, giving one row per CDR3 protein. The table shows about 74,000 distinct CDR3 sequences, with roughly 29% occurring only once. Sample: blood, either unsorted or a sorted T cell fraction (not recorded which). Receptors were obtained from a human donor who was either an allogeneic HSCT recipient or a stem cell or donor lymphocyte infusion donor (not recorded which). It is not recorded whose cells these are; they may come from a transplant donor.

The rearrangement joins TRBV30 to TRBJ1-5; D call uncertain. Trimming pared 2 bases from V and 7 bases from J, leaving 15 bases between. The germline V gene encodes CDR1 GTSNPN and CDR2 SVGIG (reference sequence). The CDR3 is 14 residues long. The CDR3 region has the DNA TGTGCCTGGAGTCCCGCTTTCAGGCTCCAGCCCCAGCATTTT. Translating gives CAWSPAFRLQPQHF. Full variable domain (missing parts from reference TRBV30 and TRBJ1-5): SQTIHQWPATLVQPVGSPLSLECTVEGTSNPNLYWYRQAAGRGLQLLFYSVGIGQISSEVPQNLSASRPQDRQFILSSKKLLLSDSGFYLCAWSPAFRLQPQHFGDGTRLSIL.

This clonotype was counted many times. The chain carries TRBV7-3 and TRBJ2-2; weak D call: TRBD1 (6 bases). Germline assignment: CDR1 SGHTA and CDR2 FQGTGA. Trimming removed 2 bases at V and 1 base at J, with 8 bases between. The CDR3 loop spans 15 amino acids. CDR3 in amino acids: CASSLQGQNTGELFF. DNA of the CDR3: TGTGCCAGCAGCTTACAGGGGCAGAACACCGGGGAGCTGTTTTTT.

The chain employs TRBV7-2 and TRBJ1-5, with TRBD1 identical over 7 bases. The CDR3 runs to 15 residues. V lost 5 bases to trimming and J lost 1 base; unmatched junction nucleotides: 5. Germline V gene data show CDR1 as SGHTA and CDR2 as FQGNSA. The CDR3 is CASSPRGQSNQPQHF. DNA of the CDR3: TGTGCCAGCAGCCCTAGGGGACAGAGCAATCAGCCCCAGCATTTT.

The V gene is TRBV5-1, the J gene TRBJ2-1, with D unclear. CDR3 length equals 15 residues. Trimming cost V 0 bases and J 1 base, with 8 bases left between them. Germline V gene sequence: CDR1 SGHRS, CDR2 YFSETQ. As DNA, the CDR3 is TGCGCCAGCAGCTTGGTGTCAGGATCCTACAATGAGCAGTTCTTC. This gives the protein CASSLVSGSYNEQFF.

V gene TRBV29-1 combines with J gene TRBJ1-2, with D possibly being TRBD1 (5 bases). Germline V CDR1 and CDR2: SQVTM, ANQGSEA. V lost 6 bases, J lost 4 bases, and 12 bases lay in between. There are 12 residues in the CDR3. As DNA, the CDR3 is TGCAGCGTGGTCCTTGGGGGCTATGGCTACACCTTC. As protein: CSVVLGGYGYTF.

In this sample, this clonotype turned up a few times. This chain uses TRBV28 with TRBJ1-5, with no clear D. Germline CDR1 and CDR2: MDHEN and SYDVKM. The germline V and J ends were trimmed by 5 bases and 1 base, with 12 bases remaining between them. This CDR3 spans 15 amino acids. CDR3 DNA sequence: TGTGCCAGCAGTGATGTAGGGAGGAGCAATCAGCCCCAGCATTTT. This sequence encodes CASSDVGRSNQPQHF.

This clonotype was counted a few times. The rearrangement uses TRBV12-3 or TRBV12-4 and TRBJ1-4; the match to TRBD1 covers 8 bases. Losses at the gene ends were 6 bases for V and 8 bases for J; bases not matched to a gene: 8. This CDR3 contains 14 residues. The CDR3 region has the DNA TGTGCCAGCAGCCCGACAGGGGAACGAGAAAAACTGTTTTTT. This gives the protein CASSPTGEREKLFF.

In this sample, this clonotype turned up many times. The rearrangement uses TRBV7-6 and TRBJ1-2; the D gene is possibly TRBD1 (6 bases). The V and J ends lost 4 bases and 1 base respectively, with 16 bases between them. CDR3 length: 16 residues. Per the germline V gene, CDR1 is SGHVS and CDR2 is FNYEAQ. Here the CDR3 reads CASSYLGGTNNYGYTF. CDR3 sequence (DNA): TGTGCCAGCAGCTACTTAGGCGGGACAAATAACTATGGCTACACCTTC.

The chain joins TRBV11-2 to TRBJ1-1; unclear D gene. Germline CDR1 reads SGHAT; CDR2 reads FQNNGV. The CDR3 has 14 residues. V was shortened by 1 base and J by 4 bases, with 10 bases between the two germline ends. The CDR3 nucleotides read TGTGCCAGCAGCTTAGTCGCGGGGTTCACTGAAGCTTTCTTT. It specifies CASSLVAGFTEAFF.

CDR3 protein: CSVRDRAGGEQYF. The CDR3 DNA is TGCAGCGTTCGGGACAGGGCTGGGGGCGAGCAGTACTTC. The chain joins TRBV29-1 to TRBJ2-7, with 9 positions matching TRBD1. The CDR3 has 13 residues. J was trimmed by 6 bases and V by 5 bases; bases with no gene match: 8. Germline V lookup: CDR1 SQVTM, CDR2 ANQGSEA.

This chain connects TRBV18 to TRBJ2-5, with 11 bases lining up with TRBD2. The germline CDR1 and CDR2 sequences are KGHSH and LQKENI. Trimming took 4 bases from V and 2 from J; bases not matched to a gene: 9. The CDR3 covers 17 residues. CDR3 bases: TGTGCCAGCTCACTTCCCGGACTAGCGGGTCCTCAAGAGACCCAGTACTTC. This codes for CASSLPGLAGPQETQYF.

The chain is built from TRBV6-2 or TRBV6-3 and TRBJ1-1, with TRBD1 matching 7 bases. Trimming took 8 bases from V and 1 from J; bases not matched to a gene: 4. Germline V gene lookup returns CDR1 MNHEY and CDR2 SVGEGT. CDR3 size: 13 residues. The CDR3 nucleotides are TGTGCCAGCCATTACAGGGGGAACACTGAAGCTTTCTTT. It codes for CASHYRGNTEAFF.

V usage is TRBV6-2 or TRBV6-3 and J usage is TRBJ1-1; tentative D call: TRBD1 (6 bases). The germline V and J ends were trimmed by 6 bases and 7 bases, with 21 bases remaining between them. The CDR3 is 15 amino acids. Per the germline V gene, CDR1 is MNHEY and CDR2 is SVGEGT. CDR3 DNA sequence: TGTGCCAGCAGCCCCCTTGTGATGGGGGCTTATGAAGCTTTCTTT. It encodes CASSPLVMGAYEAFF.

This clonotype was seen a handful of times. The gene calls are TRBV12-3 or TRBV12-4 and TRBJ1-1; tentatively, D is TRBD1 (5 bases). This CDR3 spans 15 amino acids. Trimming left V 6 bases short and J 1 base short, with 15 bases between. CDR3 region: CASSTWGSENTEAFF. Here the CDR3 DNA reads TGTGCCAGCAGCACATGGGGGAGCGAGAACACTGAAGCTTTCTTT.

Details on this clonotype: At one end the junction does not follow the germline gene, possibly because of a read error. The gene calls are TRBV7-7 and TRBJ1-1; D call uncertain. The length of the CDR3 is 13 residues. Germline V lookup: CDR1 SSHAT, CDR2 FNYEAQ (reference sequence). In DNA, the CDR3 is TGTGCTAGCAGCTTTGCACGGGACACTGAAGCTTTCTTT. Protein: CASSFARDTEAFF.

The chain is built from TRBV12-3 or TRBV12-4 and TRBJ2-7; TRBD2 is a possible D gene (6 bases). The CDR3 totals 13 residues. V was pared by 8 bases and J by 3 bases, with 14 bases between. The CDR3 here is CASYKTGLYEQYF. CDR3 DNA sequence: TGTGCCAGCTACAAAACGGGACTCTACGAGCAGTACTTC.

The rearrangement links TRBV10-3 to TRBJ2-1; TRBD2 aligns across 14 bases. Germline lookup yields CDR1 ENHRY and CDR2 SYGVKD. The CDR3 consists of 16 residues. V was clipped by 5 bases and J by 10 bases; unmatched bases: 10. This chain's CDR3 is CAISHQGLAGEGEQFF. The DNA of the CDR3 is TGTGCCATCAGTCACCAGGGACTAGCGGGAGAAGGAGAGCAGTTCTTC.

V is TRBV10-3 and J is TRBJ2-7, with D perhaps matching TRBD1 (6 bases). V was cut by 3 bases and J by 3 bases, with 9 bases left in between. The CDR3 contains 13 residues. Germline V gene lookup returns CDR1 ENHRY and CDR2 SYGVKD. In DNA, the CDR3 is TGTGCCATCAGTGAATGGACAGTCTACGAGCAGTACTTC. Protein: CAISEWTVYEQYF.

CDR3 protein: CASSHGGGSQPQHF. Here the CDR3 DNA reads TGTGCCAGCAGCCATGGAGGGGGTTCTCAGCCCCAGCATTTT. This chain uses TRBV12-3 or TRBV12-4 with TRBJ1-5; D is perhaps TRBD1 (6 bases). The CDR3 is 14 amino acids. V gave up 6 bases and J gave up 6 bases, with 15 bases separating them.

The rearrangement uses TRBV27 and TRBJ2-5; D unclear. Germline lookup yields CDR1 MNHEY and CDR2 SMNVEV (reference sequence). The length of the CDR3 is 13 residues. V was pared by 0 bases and J by 3 bases, with 5 bases between. CDR3 sequence reads: CASSLSAKETQYF. Written as DNA, the CDR3 is TGTGCCAGCAGTTTATCGGCCAAAGAGACCCAGTACTTC.

This clonotype was seen only a few times. The CDR3 sequence is CSARVVGRQPNTEAFF. The CDR3 DNA is TGCAGTGCTAGAGTAGTGGGGAGACAGCCGAACACTGAAGCTTTCTTT. V usage is TRBV20-1 and J usage is TRBJ1-1, with D tentatively TRBD1 (5 bases). Germline CDR1 and CDR2: DFQATT and SNEGSKA (reference sequence). V lost 1 base, J lost 1 base, and 16 bases lay in between. The CDR3 spans 16 residues.

J is TRBJ1-3 and V is TRBV20-1; 7 bases align to TRBD1. The V gene's germline CDR1 is DFQATT and CDR2 SNEGSKA (reference sequence). Germline trimming cut 6 bases from V and 0 bases from J; bases unmatched to any gene: 11. The CDR3 spans 16 residues. The CDR3 loop is CSATFSGTASGNTIYF. In DNA form, the CDR3 reads TGCAGTGCAACCTTCTCAGGGACAGCCTCTGGAAACACCATATATTTT.

This clonotype has just a few counts. The CDR3 DNA is TGTGCCAGCAGTGACCCTCGTCCAGGCCCCAATCAGCCCCAGCATTTT. Its protein is CASSDPRPGPNQPQHF. V usage is TRBV2 and J usage is TRBJ1-5; no reliable D call. There are 16 residues in the CDR3. From germline, CDR1 is SNHLY and CDR2 FYNNEI. Deletions cut 3 bases from V and 3 bases from J, with 15 bases between. Looking up the rest from reference TRBV2 and TRBJ1-5 gives the full variable domain: EPEVTQTPSHQVTQMGQEVILRCVPISNHLYFYWYRQILGQKVEFLVSFYNNEISEKSEIFDDQFSVERPDGSNFTLKIRSTKLEDSAMYFCASSDPRPGPNQPQHFGDGTRLSIL.

This clonotype occurred a few times. This chain joins TRBV6-1 and TRBJ2-5, with TRBD1 identical over 12 bases. CDR1 MNHNS and CDR2 SASEGT come from the germline V gene. V was pared by 5 bases and J by 2 bases, with 6 bases of the junction left unmatched. The CDR3 has 16 residues. The CDR3 DNA follows: TGTGCCAGCAGTATACGGGACAGGGGGCTTCAAGAGACCCAGTACTTC. Residues: CASSIRDRGLQETQYF.